One and the same sample provided the 27 T cell receptor beta chains below, sequenced in a study of response to subunit inactivated influenza vaccine. TCRdb processed the RT-PCR reads anew with MiXCR; each CDR3 protein has one entry. The sample shows approximately 530,000 distinct CDR3 sequences, 13% of them seen only once. The sequencing used PBMCs from blood, collected 40 to 50 days after vaccination. The receptors were sampled from a man aged 50 or older who received an inactivated influenza vaccine.

This clonotype was observed at least ten times. The rearrangement uses TRBV12-3 or TRBV12-4 and TRBJ2-1; TRBD2 might be the D (5 bases). V was pared by 6 bases and J by 0 bases, with 15 bases between. CDR3 size: 16 residues. The CDR3 sequence is CASSSRGSSSYNEQFF. The CDR3 DNA sequence: TGTGCCAGCAGCTCTCGCGGGTCCAGCTCCTACAATGAGCAGTTCTTC.

The chain carries TRBV12-3 or TRBV12-4 and TRBJ1-3, with D perhaps matching TRBD1 (6 bases). The V and J ends lost 5 bases and 4 bases respectively, with 15 bases between them. The CDR3 runs 15 residues. The CDR3 nucleotides read TGTGCCAGCAGTCACTCACAGGGTTCCGGAAACACCATATATTTT. Translation gives CASSHSQGSGNTIYF.

The chain combines TRBV7-2 with TRBJ1-5, with D unresolved. The CDR3 consists of 16 residues. V was clipped by 1 base and J by 2 bases, with 12 bases between them. Germline loops: CDR1 SGHTA, CDR2 FQGNSA. The CDR3 DNA reads TGTGCCAGCAGCTTAGAGGGAACCGGGGGCAATCAGCCCCAGCATTTT. The encoded protein is CASSLEGTGGNQPQHF.

The genes are TRBV2 and TRBJ2-1; maybe TRBD1 (5 bases). V was trimmed by 6 bases and J by 6 bases, leaving 6 bases between them. Germline assignment: CDR1 SNHLY and CDR2 FYNNEI. CDR3 length: 11 residues. The CDR3 region has the DNA TGTGCCAGCAGAGACAGCAATGAGCAGTTCTTC. It translates to CASRDSNEQFF.

The chain is built from TRBV28 and TRBJ1-6; D is ambiguous. The length of the CDR3 is 14 residues. CDR1 MDHEN and CDR2 SYDVKM come from the germline V gene. The V and J ends lost 11 bases and 6 bases respectively, with 17 bases between them. The CDR3 loop reads CAATEGPTNSPLHF. CDR3 DNA: TGTGCCGCCACGGAGGGTCCCACTAATTCACCCCTCCACTTT.

The chain combines TRBV12-3 or TRBV12-4 with TRBJ2-7; 7 positions match TRBD1. Trimming removed 3 bases from V and 3 bases from J; junction bases left unmatched: 11. This CDR3 spans 16 amino acids. The CDR3 spells CASSFRPNDRDYEQYF. CDR3 coding DNA: TGTGCCAGCAGTTTTCGCCCTAACGACAGGGACTACGAGCAGTACTTC.

This clonotype was seen a handful of times. V is TRBV4-1 and J is TRBJ2-3; 10 bases are a match to TRBD2. The germline V gene has CDR1 MGHRA and CDR2 YSYEKL. Trimming cost V 0 bases and J 4 bases; bases outside gene matches: 13. CDR3 size: 19 residues. CDR3 in DNA: TGCGCCAGCAGCCAAGATACCCAGCGGGGGGGCCCTTGGCCAGATACGCAGTATTTT. It specifies CASSQDTQRGGPWPDTQYF.

This chain uses TRBV12-3 or TRBV12-4 with TRBJ2-3, with 7 bases matching TRBD1. The CDR3 covers 17 residues. Losses at the gene ends were 5 bases for V and 3 bases for J; bases not matched to a gene: 14. CDR3 region: CASSRDVSLTGTDTQYF. Here the CDR3 DNA reads TGTGCCAGCAGTAGAGACGTTTCGTTGACAGGGACAGATACGCAGTATTTT.

This clonotype was found a few times. The gene calls are TRBV11-2 and TRBJ2-3, with D tentatively TRBD2 (5 bases). The V and J ends lost 3 bases and 4 bases respectively, with 8 bases between them. Germline CDR1 is SGHAT and CDR2 is FQNNGV. The CDR3 extends over 13 amino acids. CDR3 in DNA: TGTGCCAGCAGCTTGGACTTCTCAGATACGCAGTATTTT. This codes for CASSLDFSDTQYF.

CDR3 bases: TGTGCCAGCAGTTTATTGGGACAGATCAAGAACACCGGGGAGCTGTTTTTT. As protein: CASSLLGQIKNTGELFF. The chain joins TRBV27 to TRBJ2-2, with TRBD1 matching 7 bases. The CDR3 is 17 amino acids. V trimming: 1 base; J trimming: 1 base; junction bases outside the gene matches: 6. Germline CDR1 and CDR2: MNHEY and SMNVEV (reference sequence).

The CDR3 loop is CASSFRTAKNSPLHF. For the CDR3, the DNA is TGCGCCAGCAGCTTTAGGACAGCGAAAAATTCACCCCTCCACTTT. V is TRBV5-1 and J is TRBJ1-6; perhaps TRBD1 as D (6 bases). Germline V gives CDR1 SGHRS, CDR2 YFSETQ. Trimming removed 2 bases from V and 7 bases from J, with 13 bases in between. The CDR3 length is 15 residues.

This clonotype was seen a handful of times. The CDR3 DNA sequence: TGCAGCGTTGGGGAGGGGGTGACTGAAGCTTTCTTT. Protein: CSVGEGVTEAFF. The chain has TRBV29-1 and TRBJ1-1; weak D call: TRBD1 (6 bases). Germline V CDR1 and CDR2: SQVTM, ANQGSEA. V lost 4 bases and J 5 bases, leaving 11 bases between the germline ends. This CDR3 has 12 residues.

This clonotype came up a few times. The chain joins TRBV4-2 to TRBJ2-4; 9 bases map to TRBD1. The CDR3 runs 15 residues. The V and J ends lost 1 base and 7 bases, in that order; junction bases with no gene match: 5. In germline, CDR1 is LGHNA, CDR2 YNFKEQ. For the CDR3, the DNA is TGTGCCAGCAGCCAAGGTCGACAGGGGGGGAACATTCAGTACTTC. Protein product: CASSQGRQGGNIQYF.

This rearrangement joins TRBV28 to TRBJ2-7; D call uncertain. V gave up 6 bases and J gave up 7 bases, with 19 bases separating them. Germline values: CDR1 MDHEN, CDR2 SYDVKM. The CDR3 has 14 residues. The CDR3 is CASRVVVGSGEQYF. The CDR3 DNA is TGTGCCAGCAGGGTAGTGGTAGGATCCGGGGAGCAGTACTTC.

This clonotype was recorded a few times. This rearrangement joins TRBV5-1 to TRBJ2-1; 9 nucleotides agree with TRBD1. The germline V gene encodes CDR1 SGHRS and CDR2 YFSETQ. With V trimmed by 4 bases and J by 8 bases, 16 bases remained unmatched. The CDR3 runs to 17 residues. CDR3 sequence: CASSTGTGSINGDEQFF. In DNA, the CDR3 is TGCGCCAGCAGCACTGGGACAGGGTCTATCAATGGAGATGAGCAGTTCTTC.

The chain couples TRBV19 to TRBJ2-2, with TRBD2 identical over 8 bases. The germline V gene has CDR1 LNHDA and CDR2 SQIVND (reference sequence). V dropped 6 bases and J dropped 3; count of bases not matched to a gene: 6. This CDR3 spans 15 amino acids. CDR3 nucleotide sequence: TGTGCCAGTAGGGCGGGGGGTCGGTACACCGGGGAGCTGTTTTTT. It yields the protein CASRAGGRYTGELFF. Looking up the rest from reference TRBV19 and TRBJ2-2 gives the full variable domain: DGGITQSPKYLFRKEGQNVTLSCEQNLNHDAMYWYRQDPGQGLRLIYYSQIVNDFQKGDIAEGYSVSREKKESFPLTVTSAQKNPTAFYLCASRAGGRYTGELFFGEGSRLTVL.

This clonotype was counted at least ten times. This chain uses TRBV29-1 with TRBJ2-5; TRBD1 matches at 8 bases. The CDR3 has 14 amino acids. Per germline, CDR1 SQVTM and CDR2 ANQGSEA. Trimming removed 7 bases from V and 1 base from J; junction bases left unmatched: 8. CDR3 DNA: TGCAGCGCCTTGGACAGGGTCCTCCAAGAGACCCAGTACTTC. It translates to CSALDRVLQETQYF.

This clonotype was seen a few times. The CDR3: CASRFGTGGITGELFF. In DNA form, the CDR3 reads TGTGCCAGCAGATTCGGGACAGGGGGGATCACCGGGGAGCTGTTTTTT. The rearrangement uses TRBV12-3 or TRBV12-4 and TRBJ2-2, with 11 bases identical to TRBD1. The CDR3 has 16 amino acids. V trimming: 6 bases; J trimming: 4 bases; junction bases outside the gene matches: 7.

This clonotype was counted only a few times. This chain joins TRBV20-1 and TRBJ2-3; 15 bases line up with TRBD2. The germline gives CDR1 DFQATT, CDR2 SNEGSKA (reference sequence). Trimming removed 5 bases from V and 1 base from J; junction bases left unmatched: 13. This CDR3 is built from 19 residues. DNA for the CDR3: TGCAGTGCTCCGAGGGGACTAGCGGGAGGCCTCGTACGCACAGATACGCAGTATTTT. Its translation is CSAPRGLAGGLVRTDTQYF.

This clonotype appeared a few times. The chain is built from TRBV20-1 and TRBJ2-3, with D perhaps TRBD2 (6 bases). V lost 5 bases to trimming and J lost 0 bases, with 12 bases between them. CDR1 is DFQATT, CDR2 SNEGSKA, per germline (reference sequence). The CDR3 consists of 14 residues. The CDR3 bases are TGCAGTGCTCACGGGACTGCCAGCACAGATACGCAGTATTTT. Protein product: CSAHGTASTDTQYF.

The sample holds a few counts of this clonotype. The rearrangement links TRBV12-3 or TRBV12-4 to TRBJ2-3, with 10 bases aligning to TRBD2. Trimming removed 0 bases from V and 6 bases from J; junction bases left unmatched: 9. The CDR3 has 17 residues. CDR3 nucleotide sequence: TGTGCCAGCAGTTTAGCGCGGCTAGCGGGGGTGGGCGATACGCAGTATTTT. It encodes CASSLARLAGVGDTQYF.

The chain has TRBV5-1 and TRBJ1-4; D not certain. Germline CDR1 SGHRS, CDR2 YFSETQ. Between the trimmed V and J ends, which lost 7 bases and 3 bases, there was a span of 10 bases. This CDR3 comprises 13 residues. CDR3 protein: CASQGAANEKLFF. CDR3 bases: TGCGCCAGCCAAGGAGCCGCTAATGAAAAACTGTTTTTT.

The CDR3 protein is CASSREREFYEQYF. The CDR3 coding sequence is TGTGCCAGCAGCCGAGAGCGGGAGTTTTACGAGCAGTACTTC. The chain joins TRBV4-2 to TRBJ2-7; 8 positions agree with TRBD2. From germline, CDR1 is LGHNA and CDR2 YNFKEQ. The CDR3 runs 14 residues. J gave up 4 bases and V 4 bases, and 6 bases lay outside the gene matches.

The chain employs TRBV14 and TRBJ2-3; D might be TRBD2 (6 bases). The CDR3 loop spans 18 amino acids. The germline CDR1 and CDR2 sequences are SGHDN and FVKESK. Trimming cost V 1 base and J 0 bases, with 17 bases left between them. This chain's CDR3 is CASSQALGGRSSTDTQYF. In DNA form, the CDR3 reads TGTGCCAGCAGCCAAGCCCTCGGGGGTCGCTCTAGCACAGATACGCAGTATTTT.

This clonotype was detected a few times. V gene TRBV11-3 combines with J gene TRBJ1-5, with a weak D call TRBD1 (6 bases). Germline loops: CDR1 SGHNT, CDR2 YENEEA. This CDR3 is built from 17 residues. V was trimmed by 0 bases and J by 0 bases, leaving 12 bases between them. The CDR3 loop reads CASSLDLGRGSNQPQHF. In DNA, the CDR3 is TGTGCCAGCAGCTTAGATCTGGGCAGGGGTAGCAATCAGCCCCAGCATTTT.

The V and J genes are TRBV20-1 and TRBJ2-1, with a weak D call TRBD2 (6 bases). Germline values: CDR1 DFQATT, CDR2 SNEGSKA (reference sequence). The CDR3 has 15 residues. V lost 6 bases to trimming and J lost 0 bases, with 15 bases between them. For the CDR3, the DNA is TGCAGTGCCTTGGGAGTCGGGAGCTCCTACAATGAGCAGTTCTTC. It is translated as CSALGVGSSYNEQFF.

This clonotype was counted ten times or more. V is TRBV20-1 and J is TRBJ2-7; a weak D match, TRBD1 (5 bases). The CDR3 contains 12 residues. The V end was cut by 7 bases, the J end by 1 base, with 11 bases between. The germline gives CDR1 DFQATT, CDR2 SNEGSKA (reference sequence). CDR3 residues: CSGVKGSYEQYF. The CDR3 DNA sequence: TGCAGTGGGGTGAAGGGGTCCTACGAGCAGTACTTC.